Listed below are T cell receptor beta chains from one sample, sequenced in a study of blood T cell repertoires in COVID-19. The table came from immunoSEQ multiplex PCR; TCRdb's copy has only in-frame clones and leaves some out. The table has about 250,000 clones, roughly 84% seen once. The sequenced sample consisted of peripheral blood. The receptors come from a man aged 35-49 years with acute or convalescent COVID-19. Each CDR3 is given without its conserved first and last residue. A row's size may be missing; if present it is once, few, many or a size class.

V: TRBV3-1/TRBV3-2; size: .; J: TRBJ2-2; CDR3: ASSHGAGGTGELF
V: TRBV15; size: .; J: TRBJ2-2; CDR3: ATSARLAVPGELF
V: TRBV18; size: .; J: TRBJ2-3; CDR3: ASSLSTGGAADTQY
V: TRBV7-2; size: few; J: TRBJ2-5; CDR3: ASSLVNRSPYQETQY
V: TRBV27; size: .; J: TRBJ2-1; CDR3: ATRGTPTYNEQF
V: TRBV19; size: .; J: TRBJ1-4; CDR3: ASSDRGEKLF
V: TRBV5-1; size: .; J: TRBJ2-7; CDR3: ASSLVGQRYEQY
V: TRBV19; size: .; J: TRBJ1-5; CDR3: ASRPGTGFGPQH
V: TRBV14; size: .; J: TRBJ2-3; CDR3: ASSQRQSDTQY
V: TRBV10-3; size: .; J: TRBJ2-3; CDR3: AISESLLAGSTDTQY
V: TRBV7-2; size: few; J: TRBJ1-2; CDR3: ASSLNAPTRGLGGYT
V: TRBV11-1; size: .; J: TRBJ1-1; CDR3: ASSPSVGMNTEAF
V: TRBV19; size: .; J: TRBJ2-7; CDR3: ATSSGAYEQY
V: TRBV7-9; size: .; J: TRBJ2-5; CDR3: ASGIQGAETQY
V: TRBV4-1; size: .; J: TRBJ1-5; CDR3: ASSQEGARVYSNQPQH
V: TRBV9; size: once; J: TRBJ2-3; CDR3: ASSVGLATDTQY
V: TRBV5-1; size: .; J: TRBJ2-1; CDR3: ASSLGQGAEQF
V: TRBV11-2; size: .; J: TRBJ2-5; CDR3: ASSHQVSGRSQETQY
V: TRBV7-2; size: .; J: TRBJ2-4; CDR3: ASSLGAEKNIQY
V: TRBV3-1/TRBV3-2; size: few; J: TRBJ2-7; CDR3: ASSRGSYEQY
V: TRBV7-9; size: .; J: TRBJ2-7; CDR3: ASRYGGTAYEQY
V: TRBV7-6; size: few; J: TRBJ1-1; CDR3: ASSLVLGQGPLAF
V: TRBV19; size: .; J: TRBJ1-2; CDR3: ATRASPTRGYGYT
V: TRBV7-6; size: .; J: TRBJ2-2; CDR3: ASSLVGLDPLNTGELF
V: TRBV7-9; size: .; J: TRBJ2-3; CDR3: ASSASGSTDTQY
V: TRBV4-2; size: .; J: TRBJ2-2; CDR3: ASSQDPIAGGPGELF
V: TRBV5-1; size: once; J: TRBJ2-7; CDR3: ASSLAGVAEQY
V: TRBV7-9; size: .; J: TRBJ2-7; CDR3: ASSPPPPSYEQY
V: TRBV2; size: few; J: TRBJ2-1; CDR3: ASSEEVLAGAEEDNEQF
V: TRBV3-1/TRBV3-2; size: .; J: TRBJ2-1; CDR3: ASSTYGRDSYNEQF
V: TRBV6-1; size: .; J: TRBJ1-2; CDR3: ASSEGQGGYGYT
V: TRBV7-9; size: once; J: TRBJ2-7; CDR3: ASSLTRGVYEQY
V: TRBV29-1; size: .; J: TRBJ2-1; CDR3: SVGSGRQRYNEQF
V: TRBV2; size: .; J: TRBJ2-7; CDR3: ASSRDRDLSSYEQY
V: TRBV30; size: once; J: TRBJ1-1; CDR3: AWSLGGPAEAF
V: TRBV19; size: .; J: TRBJ1-6; CDR3: ASRPRGLNSPLH
V: TRBV6-1; size: .; J: TRBJ2-1; CDR3: ASSEGGGVTLSNEQF
V: TRBV18; size: .; J: TRBJ2-7; CDR3: ASSPPTGSSEQY
V: TRBV7-8; size: .; J: TRBJ1-2; CDR3: ASSLKGTGVSYGYT
V: TRBV11-3; size: .; J: TRBJ2-3; CDR3: ASSLDQLSAGARTDTQY
V: TRBV4-2; size: .; J: TRBJ1-3; CDR3: ASSPAGRSSGNTIY
V: TRBV7-9; size: few; J: TRBJ2-7; CDR3: ASSAPLAGTSYEQY
V: TRBV28; size: .; J: TRBJ2-1; CDR3: ASRGGWNEQF
V: TRBV2; size: once; J: TRBJ2-7; CDR3: ASRGINRGRGYEQY
V: TRBV3-1/TRBV3-2; size: .; J: TRBJ2-4; CDR3: ASSQDQTGGLNIQY
V: TRBV4-2; size: .; J: TRBJ2-2; CDR3: ASSQGQGSTGELF
V: TRBV20-1; size: .; J: TRBJ2-7; CDR3: SALDRYEQY
V: TRBV20-1; size: .; J: TRBJ2-7; CDR3: SASELAFPEQY
V: TRBV7-9; size: .; J: TRBJ2-3; CDR3: ASSFGDREPDTQY
V: TRBV27; size: .; J: TRBJ1-1; CDR3: ASSLQGADTEAF
V: TRBV7-6; size: .; J: TRBJ1-1; CDR3: ASSQTGTEAF
V: TRBV12-3/TRBV12-4; size: many; J: TRBJ1-1; CDR3: ASSRTTGTEAF
V: TRBV19; size: .; J: TRBJ1-1; CDR3: ASDMRGTEAF